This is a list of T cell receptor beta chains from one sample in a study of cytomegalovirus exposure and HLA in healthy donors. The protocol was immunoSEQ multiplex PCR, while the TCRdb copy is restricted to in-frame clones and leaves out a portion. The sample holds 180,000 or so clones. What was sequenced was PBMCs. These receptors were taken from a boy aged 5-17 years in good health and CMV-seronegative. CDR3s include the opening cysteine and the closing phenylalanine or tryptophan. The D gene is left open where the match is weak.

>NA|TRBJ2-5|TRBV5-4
TGTGCCAGCAGCCCCCTTGGAGTCCGAGAGACCCAGTACTTC
CASSPLGVRETQYF
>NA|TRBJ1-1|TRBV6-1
TGTGCCAGCAGCGATCAGGGTGAAGCTTTCTTT
CASSDQGEAFF
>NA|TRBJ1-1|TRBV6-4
TGTGCCAGCAGTGCCGCGGGAAACACTGAAGCTTTCTTT
CASSAAGNTEAFF
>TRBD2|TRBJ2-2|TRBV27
TGTGCCAGCAGTCCCGGGACTAGCGGGGGCACCGGGGAGCTGTTTTTT
CASSPGTSGGTGELFF
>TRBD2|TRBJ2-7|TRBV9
TGTGCCAGCAGCGTAGACGGGGGGAGCTACGAGCAGTACTTC
CASSVDGGSYEQYF
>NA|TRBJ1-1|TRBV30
TGTGCCTGGAGCTCATCGGGAGAGAGCACTGAAGCTTTCTTT
CAWSSSGESTEAFF
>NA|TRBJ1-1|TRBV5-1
TGCGCCAGCAGCTCGGGGTGGCAGGAGAACACTGAAGCTTTCTTT
CASSSGWQENTEAFF
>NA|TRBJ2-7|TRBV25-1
TGTGCCAGCAGTGAATATGATTACGGTTCCTACGAGCAGTACTTC
CASSEYDYGSYEQYF
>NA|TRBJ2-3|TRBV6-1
TGTGCCAGCAGTACCCGGCGGTACACAGATACGCAGTATTTT
CASSTRRYTDTQYF
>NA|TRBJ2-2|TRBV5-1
TGCGCCAGCAGCTTGCTAGCGAACACCGGGGAGCTGTTTTTT
CASSLLANTGELFF
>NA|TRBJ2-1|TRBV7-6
TGTGCCAGCAGTTCTAGGTCGGGTAGCCGCAATGAGCAGTTCTTC
CASSSRSGSRNEQFF
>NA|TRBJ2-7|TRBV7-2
TGTGCCAGCAGCTTAGTGAGGCAGGGGGGATACGAGCAGTACTTC
CASSLVRQGGYEQYF
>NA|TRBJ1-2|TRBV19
TGTGCCAGTCGGCGGAGGCGCGCAGATGGCTACACCTTC
CASRRRRADGYTF
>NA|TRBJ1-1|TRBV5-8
TGTGCCAGCAGCTTGGGGGCCACTTGGTCTGAAGCTTTCTTT
CASSLGATWSEAFF
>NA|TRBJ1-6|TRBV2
TGTGCCAGCAGGGCGGACAGTAAGGGTTTTTCACCCCTCCACTTT
CASRADSKGFSPLHF
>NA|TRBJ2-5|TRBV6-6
TGTGCCAGCAGTTACTCGTCGGGGAAATTTGATGAGACCCAGTACTTC
CASSYSSGKFDETQYF
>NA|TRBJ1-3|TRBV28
TGTGCCAGCACCCCCCCCCTCGGGGGGGGAGGAAACACCATATATTTT
CASTPPLGGGGNTIYF
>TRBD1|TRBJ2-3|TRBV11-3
TGTGCCAGCAGCCTTGGACAGGACCATAGCACAGATACGCAGTATTTT
CASSLGQDHSTDTQYF
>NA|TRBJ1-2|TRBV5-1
TGCGCCAGCAGCTCAGAAACGGGGGAATATGGCTACACCTTC
CASSSETGEYGYTF
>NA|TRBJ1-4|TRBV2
TGTGCCAGCAGTGATGGGCAGTATAATGAAAAACTGTTTTTT
CASSDGQYNEKLFF
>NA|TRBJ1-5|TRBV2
TGTGCCAGCCGGAGGGCAGGTGGACAGCCCCAGCATTTT
CASRRAGGQPQHF
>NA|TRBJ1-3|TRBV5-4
TGTGCCAGCAGCTTCGGCGGGGACTCTGGAAACACCATATATTTT
CASSFGGDSGNTIYF
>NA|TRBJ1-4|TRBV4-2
TGTGCCAGCAGCCAAGAAACGGGGGGGGAAAAACTGTTTTTT
CASSQETGGEKLFF
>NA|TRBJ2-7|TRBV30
TGTGCCTGGAGTCGACACTCCTACGAGCAGTACTTC
CAWSRHSYEQYF
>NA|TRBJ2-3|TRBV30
TGTGCCTGGAGGGGCAGCACAGATACGCAGTATTTT
CAWRGSTDTQYF
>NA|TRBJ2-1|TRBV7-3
TGTGCCAGCAGTCGTGACTCGAATTCCAATGAGCAGTTCTTC
CASSRDSNSNEQFF
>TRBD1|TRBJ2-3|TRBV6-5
TGTGCCAGCAGTTACACCGACAGGGGTCGAGCAGATACGCAGTATTTT
CASSYTDRGRADTQYF
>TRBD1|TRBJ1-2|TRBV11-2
TGTGCCAGCAGCTTAGGGGGACAGGGCTATGGCTACACCTTC
CASSLGGQGYGYTF
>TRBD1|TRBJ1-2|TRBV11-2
TGTGCCAGCAGCCCTCAGACAGGGGGCACGGACTATGGCTACACCTTC
CASSPQTGGTDYGYTF
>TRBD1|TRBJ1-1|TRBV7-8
TGTGCCAGCAGCTTAGCTGTGGGACAGGAAGCTTTCTTT
CASSLAVGQEAFF
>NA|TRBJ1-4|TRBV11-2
TGTGCCAGCAGCTTAGGAGGAGCTAATGAAAAACTGTTTTTT
CASSLGGANEKLFF
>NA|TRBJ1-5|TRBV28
TGTGCCATCCGGGGGGGTTTGTCCCAGCATTTT
CAIRGGLSQHF
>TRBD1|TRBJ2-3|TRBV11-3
TGTGCCAGCAGCGTCGGACAGGGCGGGGATACGCAGTATTTT
CASSVGQGGDTQYF
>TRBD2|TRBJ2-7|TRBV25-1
TGTGCCAGCAGTGACGAACTAGCGGAGAGCTCCTACGAGCAGTACTTC
CASSDELAESSYEQYF
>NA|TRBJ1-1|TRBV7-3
TGTGCCAGCAGCCCAGGCGGGGCGGTGAACACTGAAGCTTTCTTT
CASSPGGAVNTEAFF
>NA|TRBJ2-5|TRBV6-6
TGTGCCAGCAGAGAGGTTGGTTGGACAGAGCAAGAGACCCAGTACTTC
CASREVGWTEQETQYF
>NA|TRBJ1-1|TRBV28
TGTGCCAGCAGGCCGGGAGGGTCGAACACTGAAGCTTTCTTT
CASRPGGSNTEAFF